This T cell receptor beta chain was observed in a study of CD8 T cells in Susac syndrome. The study's findings and limits: Clonal expansion of CD8+ cells in Susac peaked in TEMRA cells (and in active patients).

Regarding this clonotype: Its antigen is as yet unknown.

V was trimmed by 0 bases and J by 3 bases, leaving 11 bases between them. Germline assignment: CDR1 LNHNV and CDR2 YYDKDF (reference sequence). The CDR3 loop spans 15 amino acids. An input of roughly 0.5 to 1 ug of RNA was subjected to reverse transcription using random hexamers. TCRdb re-analysed the immunoSEQ multiplex PCR reads in MiXCR, keeping a single row per CDR3 protein. The sample includes 200,000 or so distinct CDR3 sequences, roughly 94% of them seen just once. Material: CD8+ T cells from PBMCs. This TCR was sampled from a human donor with Susac syndrome. The J gene is TRBJ1-1, the V gene TRBV15, with D possibly being TRBD1 (6 bases). DNA for the CDR3: TGTGCCACCAGCAGAGATCTAGGGGGGGACACTGAAGCTTTCTTT. Amino acids: CATSRDLGGDTEAFF.